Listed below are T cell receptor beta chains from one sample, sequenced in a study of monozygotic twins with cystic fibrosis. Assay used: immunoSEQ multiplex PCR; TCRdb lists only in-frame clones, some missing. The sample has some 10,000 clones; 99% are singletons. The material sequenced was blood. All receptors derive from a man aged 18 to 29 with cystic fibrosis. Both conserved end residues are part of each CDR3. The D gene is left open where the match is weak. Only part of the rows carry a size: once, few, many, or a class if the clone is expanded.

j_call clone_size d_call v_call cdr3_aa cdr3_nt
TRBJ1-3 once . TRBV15 CATRGRGSGNTIYF TGTGCCACCAGGGGGAGGGGTTCAGGAAACACCATATATTTT
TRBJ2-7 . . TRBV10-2 CASSESWRAYEQYF TGCGCCAGCAGTGAGTCGTGGAGAGCCTACGAGCAGTACTTC
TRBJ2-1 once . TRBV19 CASSSNPNPDNNEQFF TGTGCCAGTAGCTCAAACCCGAACCCAGATAACAATGAGCAGTTCTTC
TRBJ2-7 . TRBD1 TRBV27 CASSTPGQGVTGNYEQYF TGTGCCAGCAGCACCCCCGGACAGGGGGTGACGGGAAATTACGAGCAGTACTTC
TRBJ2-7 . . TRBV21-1 CASSKGGPGLAGRSYEQYF TGTGCCAGCAGCAAAGGGGGCCCGGGACTAGCGGGACGGTCCTACGAGCAGTACTTC
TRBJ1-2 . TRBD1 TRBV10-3 CAISEPGQGAYGYTF TGTGCCATCAGTGAACCGGGACAGGGGGCCTATGGCTACACCTTC
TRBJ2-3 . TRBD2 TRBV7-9 CASSSLAGPTDTQYF TGTGCCAGCAGCTCACTAGCGGGGCCCACAGATACGCAGTATTTT
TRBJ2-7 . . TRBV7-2 CASSLYRDEQYF TGTGCCAGCAGCCTATACAGGGACGAGCAGTACTTC
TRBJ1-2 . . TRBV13 CASSLGGQGTNYGYTF TGTGCCAGCAGCTTAGGAGGCCAGGGTACTAACTATGGCTACACCTTC
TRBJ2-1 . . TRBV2 CASSELSYNEQFF TGTGCCAGCAGTGAACTATCCTACAATGAGCAGTTCTTC
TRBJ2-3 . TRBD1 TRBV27 CASSWDRGTGTQYF TGTGCCAGCAGCTGGGACAGGGGGACGGGTACGCAGTATTTT
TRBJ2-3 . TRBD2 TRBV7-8 CASSLSSSGVPDTQYF TGTGCCAGCAGCCTCAGCTCTAGCGGGGTTCCAGATACGCAGTATTTT
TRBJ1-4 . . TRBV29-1 CSVREYYNEKLFF TGCAGCGTGAGGGAGTATTATAATGAAAAACTGTTTTTT
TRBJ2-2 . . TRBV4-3 CASSQIERAGELFF TGCGCCAGCAGCCAGATCGAGAGGGCCGGGGAGCTGTTTTTT
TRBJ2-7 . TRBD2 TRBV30 CAWSYQLALSSYEQYF TGTGCCTGGAGCTACCAACTAGCGCTGAGCTCCTACGAGCAGTACTTC
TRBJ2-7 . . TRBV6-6 CATGVQGPYEQYF TGTGCCACGGGTGTACAGGGACCCTACGAGCAGTACTTC
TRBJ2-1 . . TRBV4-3 CASSQVEGGPYNEQFF TGCGCCAGCAGCCAAGTAGAGGGGGGGCCCTACAATGAGCAGTTCTTC
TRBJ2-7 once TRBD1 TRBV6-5 CASSYSRGTGIGEQYF TGTGCCAGCAGTTACTCGAGGGGGACAGGGATCGGCGAGCAGTACTTC
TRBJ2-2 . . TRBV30 CAWIPTGSAGELFF TGTGCCTGGATTCCTACAGGGTCGGCCGGGGAGCTGTTTTTT
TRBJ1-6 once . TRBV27 CASSLLGYNSPLHF TGTGCCAGCAGTTTATTAGGGTATAATTCACCCCTCCACTTT
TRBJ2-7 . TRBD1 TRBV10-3 CAISGKGGSQSDEQYF TGTGCCATCAGTGGGAAAGGGGGCTCACAGTCCGACGAGCAGTACTTC
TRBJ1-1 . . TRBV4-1 CASSQDQINTEAFF TGCGCCAGCAGCCAAGATCAGATTAACACTGAAGCTTTCTTT
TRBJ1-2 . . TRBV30 CAWRAPHPGYGYTF TGTGCCTGGAGGGCTCCCCACCCGGGATATGGCTACACCTTC
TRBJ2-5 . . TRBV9 CASSVAALLGQETQYF TGTGCCAGCAGCGTAGCGGCCCTGCTGGGACAAGAGACCCAGTACTTC
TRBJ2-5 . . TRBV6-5 CATSRLEAQYF TGTGCCACTTCCCGACTCGAGGCCCAGTACTTC
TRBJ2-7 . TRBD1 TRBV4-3 CASSQEFSGGTGVRYEQYF TGCGCCAGCAGCCAAGAGTTTTCCGGCGGGACAGGGGTAAGGTACGAGCAGTACTTC
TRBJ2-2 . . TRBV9 CASSVGHTNTGELFF TGTGCCAGCAGCGTTGGGCACACGAACACCGGGGAGCTGTTTTTT
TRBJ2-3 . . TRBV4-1 CASSPLPRLVGIDTQYF TGCGCCAGCAGCCCACTCCCCCGACTAGTAGGTATAGATACGCAGTATTTT
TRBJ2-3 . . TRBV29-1 CSVDSGSTDTQYF TGCAGCGTTGACTCTGGGTCCACAGATACGCAGTATTTT
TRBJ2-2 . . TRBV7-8 CASSLIPKERGELFF TGTGCCAGCAGCTTAATCCCCAAAGAACGCGGGGAGCTGTTTTTT
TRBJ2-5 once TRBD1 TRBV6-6 CASRTGQGGETQYF TGTGCCAGCAGGACCGGACAGGGGGGAGAGACCCAGTACTTC
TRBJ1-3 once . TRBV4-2 CASSQVDGEGNTIYF TGTGCCAGCAGCCAAGTCGACGGTGAGGGAAACACCATATATTTT
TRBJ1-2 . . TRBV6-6 CASSYSRLYGYTF TGTGCCAGCAGTTACTCGAGACTATATGGCTACACCTTC
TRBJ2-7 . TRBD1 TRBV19 CASTGTGVDEQYF TGTGCCAGCACCGGGACAGGGGTTGACGAGCAGTACTTC
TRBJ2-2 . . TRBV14 CASSQAGVTVPIPGELFF TGTGCCAGCAGCCAGGCAGGAGTTACGGTCCCGATCCCCGGGGAGCTGTTTTTT
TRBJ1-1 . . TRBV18 CASSQQVNTEAFF TGTGCCAGCTCACAACAGGTGAACACTGAAGCTTTCTTT
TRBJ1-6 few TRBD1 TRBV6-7 CASSYPGQDYSSPLHF TGTGCCAGCAGTTATCCGGGACAGGATTATAGTTCACCCCTCCACTTT
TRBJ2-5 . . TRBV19 CASSTSPRTQETQYF TGTGCCAGTAGTACCTCCCCCCGGACCCAAGAGACCCAGTACTTC
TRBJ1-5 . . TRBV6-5 CASRKQQINQPQHF TGTGCCAGCAGAAAGCAACAAATCAATCAGCCCCAGCATTTT
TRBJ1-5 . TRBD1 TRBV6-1 CASSEEEGAQPQHF TGTGCCAGCAGTGAAGAGGAGGGGGCACAGCCCCAGCATTTT
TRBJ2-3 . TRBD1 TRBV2 CASTTTTGSRTDTQYF TGTGCCAGCACGACCACGACAGGGTCTAGGACAGATACGCAGTATTTT
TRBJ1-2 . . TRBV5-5 CASSPLWANREGYGYTF TGTGCCAGCAGCCCTCTATGGGCCAACAGGGAGGGCTATGGCTACACCTTC
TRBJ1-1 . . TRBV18 CASSPPTTEAFF TGTGCCAGCTCACCACCGACCACTGAAGCTTTCTTT